Shown below are 12 T cell receptor beta chains from a single sample sequenced in a study of CD8+CD57+ T cells in acquired aplastic anemia. Genomic DNA was employed as the template in profiling TCR beta VDJ and CDR3. TCRdb reanalysed the reads using MiXCR and keeps one entry per CDR3 protein. This sample has about 190,000 distinct CDR3 sequences; around 59% occur once, and the top ten carry about 15%. The sequenced sample consisted of sorted CD4+, CD8+, or CD8+CD57+ T cells (not recorded which) from PBMCs. The receptors derive from a human donor in good health, serving as a control.

The chain links TRBV5-1 to TRBJ2-7; 7 nucleotides line up with TRBD1. V trimming: 0 bases; J trimming: 5 bases; junction bases outside the gene matches: 8. This CDR3 is built from 15 residues. From germline, CDR1 is SGHRS and CDR2 YFSETQ. CDR3 in amino acids: CASSLETQGWNEQYF. Written as DNA, the CDR3 is TGCGCCAGCAGCTTGGAAACACAGGGGTGGAACGAGCAGTACTTC.

The chain employs TRBV12-3 or TRBV12-4 and TRBJ1-5; D is undetermined. The V end lost 6 bases, the J end lost 6 bases, and 15 bases lay between the germline ends. CDR3 length equals 14 residues. Here the CDR3 DNA reads TGTGCCAGCAGCTATCGACTGGGTAGTCAGCCCCAGCATTTT. Its translation: CASSYRLGSQPQHF.

In this sample, this clonotype turned up many times. This chain uses TRBV3-1 with TRBJ1-4; unclear D gene. This CDR3 spans 17 amino acids. V dropped 1 base and J dropped 6 bases, with 18 bases sitting between them. Germline loops: CDR1 LGHDT, CDR2 YNNKEL (reference sequence). CDR3 in DNA: TGTGCCAGCAGCCAAGCCAGCCCGGGTTGGAAGGATGAAAAACTGTTTTTT. It translates to CASSQASPGWKDEKLFF.

The rearrangement joins TRBV12-3 or TRBV12-4 to TRBJ2-7, with TRBD1 matching 10 bases. The CDR3 extends over 14 amino acids. V was pared by 1 base and J by 8 bases, with 5 bases of the junction left unmatched. The CDR3 DNA is TGTGCCAGCAGTTTAGGGGACAGGGGTTACAAGCAGTACTTC. Translation gives CASSLGDRGYKQYF.

This chain connects TRBV20-1 to TRBJ1-3, with 10 bases aligning to TRBD1. The CDR3 covers 14 residues. Trimming took 5 bases from V and 3 from J; bases not matched to a gene: 4. The germline gives CDR1 DFQATT, CDR2 SNEGSKA (reference sequence). The CDR3 nucleotides read TGCAGTGCTCTGGACAGGGGGAATGGAAACACCATATATTTT. It encodes CSALDRGNGNTIYF.

In this sample, this clonotype turned up many times. A much bigger clone sits one base away, suggesting this may be a read error. J is TRBJ1-2 and V is TRBV7-9, with D tentatively TRBD1 (6 bases). Germline V gives CDR1 SEHNR, CDR2 FQNEAQ (reference sequence). The CDR3 covers 14 residues. This CDR3 reads CAGSSRQDFYGYTF. The DNA for the CDR3 is TGTGCCGGCAGCTCTAGACAGGACTTCTATGGCTACACCTTC. The full variable domain, completed using reference TRBV7-9 and TRBJ1-2, is DTGVSQNPRHKITKRGQNVTFRCDPISEHNRLYWYRQTLGQGPEFLTYFQNEAQLEKSRLLSDRFSAERPKGSFSTLEIQRTEQGDSAMYLCAGSSRQDFYGYTFGSGTRLTVV.

This clonotype was found a few times. The CDR3 protein is CASSFPAGGSDTQYF. For the CDR3, the DNA is TGTGCCAGCAGCTTTCCGGCGGGGGGGTCAGATACGCAGTATTTT. The chain recombines TRBV11-2 with TRBJ2-3, with 9 bases lining up with TRBD2. Germline CDR1 and CDR2: SGHAT and FQNNGV. The CDR3 totals 15 residues. Trimming at V came to 3 bases and at J to 4 bases, leaving 5 bases not matched to a gene.

The rearrangement uses TRBV7-9 and TRBJ1-6, with TRBD1 as a possible D gene (5 bases). CDR3 size: 11 residues. Germline loops: CDR1 SEHNR, CDR2 FQNEAQ (reference sequence). V lost 6 bases to trimming and J lost 13 bases, with 10 bases between them. This chain's CDR3 is CASRGESPLHF. The CDR3 DNA sequence: TGTGCCAGCAGGGGGGAATCGCCCCTCCACTTT. The full variable domain, completed using reference TRBV7-9 and TRBJ1-6, is DTGVSQNPRHKITKRGQNVTFRCDPISEHNRLYWYRQTLGQGPEFLTYFQNEAQLEKSRLLSDRFSAERPKGSFSTLEIQRTEQGDSAMYLCASRGESPLHFGNGTRLTVT.

This clonotype has ten or more counts. V and J are TRBV7-2 and TRBJ1-3; 12 nucleotides line up with TRBD1. The V and J ends lost 0 bases and 0 bases, in that order; junction bases with no gene match: 9. This CDR3 is 20 amino acids long. In germline, CDR1 is SGHTA, CDR2 FQGNSA. This CDR3 is CASSLAGGQGAISSGNTIYF. In DNA form, the CDR3 reads TGTGCCAGCAGCTTAGCTGGGGGACAGGGGGCGATCAGCTCTGGAAACACCATATATTTT.

This clonotype was recorded many times. The chain's CDR3 is CASSKGTGGSSNQPQHF. The CDR3 region has the DNA TGTGCCAGTAGTAAAGGGACAGGGGGTAGCAGCAATCAGCCCCAGCATTTT. The rearrangement joins TRBV19 to TRBJ1-5; 11 bases are a match to TRBD1. Germline values: CDR1 LNHDA, CDR2 SQIVND (reference sequence). V dropped 4 bases and J dropped 1; count of bases not matched to a gene: 6. This CDR3 region has 17 residues.

The chain uses TRBV25-1 and TRBJ1-6; a possible D gene is TRBD1 (6 bases). Trimming removed 4 bases at V and 7 bases at J, with 14 bases between. The CDR3 length is 15 residues. The germline V gene encodes CDR1 MGHDK and CDR2 SYGVNS. The CDR3 spells CASSGVGATNSPLHF. In DNA form, the CDR3 reads TGTGCCAGCAGTGGGGTGGGGGCCACGAATTCACCCCTCCACTTT.

The rearrangement joins TRBV7-6 to TRBJ2-1; TRBD2 might be the D (7 bases). V was trimmed by 1 base and J by 8 bases, leaving 21 bases between them. Germline V gene data show CDR1 as SGHVS and CDR2 as FNYEAQ. The CDR3 totals 17 residues. The CDR3 sequence: CASSLGDGVGGGHEQFF. Written as DNA, the CDR3 is TGTGCCAGCAGCTTAGGAGACGGTGTTGGCGGGGGCCATGAGCAGTTCTTC. The full variable domain, with the rest looked up from reference TRBV7-6 and TRBJ2-1, is GAGVSQSPRYKVTKRGQDVALRCDPISGHVSLYWYRQALGQGPEFLTYFNYEAQQDKSGLPNDRFSAERPEGSISTLTIQRTEQRDSAMYRCASSLGDGVGGGHEQFFGPGTRLTVL.